This T cell receptor (beta chain) is from a study of shared clonotypes between healthy human individuals. The overall study: Per donor, three plates held CD4 naive cells, three held CD4 memory, two held CD8 naive and one held CD8 memory.

Notes on this clone: Its antigen remains unidentified.

V was shortened by 4 bases and J by 1 base, with 7 bases between the two germline ends. CDR1 and CDR2 (germline): GTSNPN, SVGIG (reference sequence). The CDR3 runs 12 residues. The study, taken as a whole, reports: Non-shared clonotypes had lower generation probabilities than clonotypes shared by all four sorted-subset donors. It was observed that approximately 5% of naive CD4 clonotypes were shared across a few donors.

Profiled with immunoSEQ multiplex PCR; TCRdb holds only in-frame clones, not every one. Of about 2 million clones detected, roughly 94% appear once; the ten largest clones hold 0.1% to 0.15%. This clonotype originated in a man between 18 and 35 years old in good health. This sequence joins TRBV30 and TRBJ1-1; no firm D call. Material: naive CD4+ T cells sorted from blood. The subset denotes: CD45RA+ positively selected. CDR3 sequence reads: CAWNLANTEAFF. In nucleotides, the CDR3 is TGTGCCTGGAACCTTGCGAACACTGAAGCTTTCTTT.